The 20 T cell receptor beta chains below come from one sample, sequenced in a study of T cell responses to AZD1222 COVID-19 vaccine. Sequencing used immunoSEQ multiplex PCR; TCRdb keeps in-frame clones, though not all of them. The sample lists tens of thousands of clones; 70% to 90% were seen once. Sequences were derived from peripheral blood, sampled on day 0 of AZD1222 vaccination. All receptors derive from an adult in good health.

The rearrangement joins TRBV6-2 or TRBV6-3 to TRBJ2-2; 15 positions match TRBD2. The CDR3 covers 18 residues. CDR1 is MNHEY, CDR2 SVGEGT, per germline. V lost 6 bases and J lost 1; bases outside the gene matches: 6. The CDR3 sequence: CASSLGLAGGENTGELFF. The DNA for the CDR3 is TGTGCCAGCAGCCTCGGACTAGCGGGAGGGGAGAACACCGGGGAGCTGTTTTTT.

CDR3 DNA sequence: TGTGCCAGCAGCGTAAGTGGGACAGAATACACTGAAGCTTTCTTT. Translation gives CASSVSGTEYTEAFF. The chain has TRBV9 and TRBJ1-1; 7 nucleotides agree with TRBD1. Germline values: CDR1 SGDLS, CDR2 YYNGEE. The junction had 6 bases not matched to a gene; V was cut back by 1 base and J by 3 bases. This CDR3 spans 15 amino acids.

The chain joins TRBV9 to TRBJ2-7, with 9 bases fitting TRBD1. V shed 3 bases, J shed 0 bases, and the junction held 1 base outside the gene matches. From germline, CDR1 is SGDLS and CDR2 YYNGEE. This CDR3 region has 14 residues. The CDR3 DNA reads TGTGCCAGCAGCGAGACAGGGGGCTCCTACGAGCAGTACTTC. Protein product: CASSETGGSYEQYF.

V is TRBV19 and J is TRBJ1-1; 7 bases match TRBD1. Germline V lookup: CDR1 LNHDA, CDR2 SQIVND (reference sequence). This CDR3 contains 15 residues. The V segment lost 3 bases and the J segment 5 bases; nucleotides outside the gene matches: 9. CDR3 region: CASSMYSRGSTEAFF. The DNA for the CDR3 is TGTGCCAGTAGTATGTACAGCAGGGGGAGTACTGAAGCTTTCTTT.

The chain uses TRBV18 and TRBJ2-3; no reliable D call. This CDR3 has 12 residues. Trimming removed 6 bases at V and 2 bases at J, with 6 bases between. Looked up from germline, CDR1 is KGHSH and CDR2 is LQKENI. CDR3: CASSTLTDTQYF. CDR3 nucleotide sequence: TGTGCCAGCTCGACCCTCACAGATACGCAGTATTTT.

This clone has only one observation. The gene calls are TRBV21-1 and TRBJ1-2. TRBV21-1 is a listed pseudogene. The CDR3 runs 16 residues. CDR3 in amino acids: CASSKAEPSRDYGYTF. In nucleotides, the CDR3 is TGTGCCAGCAGCAAAGCAGAGCCTTCCCGAGACTATGGCTACACCTTC.

The chain uses TRBV20-1 and TRBJ2-4, with 10 bases identical to TRBD2. Losses at the gene ends were 3 bases for V and 0 bases for J; bases not matched to a gene: 8. Germline-derived CDR1 and CDR2 are DFQATT and SNEGSKA (reference sequence). The CDR3 is 17 residues long. The CDR3 reads CSASRASGSIAKNIQYF. CDR3 DNA: TGCAGTGCTAGTCGGGCTAGCGGGAGTATAGCCAAAAACATTCAGTACTTC.

The genes are TRBV19 and TRBJ1-1; 8 bases line up with TRBD1. The CDR3 is made up of 14 amino acids. V shed 2 bases and J 4 bases; nucleotides not matched to a gene: 3. Germline loops: CDR1 LNHDA, CDR2 SQIVND (reference sequence). The CDR3 region has the DNA TGTGCCAGTAGTATACCAGGGGGCCTCACTGAAGCTTTCTTT. Its protein is CASSIPGGLTEAFF.

The chain recombines TRBV3-1 (or the pseudogene TRBV3-2) with TRBJ1-1, with D perhaps matching TRBD1 (5 bases). In germline, CDR1 is LGHDT, CDR2 YNNKEL (reference sequence). The V end was cut by 5 bases, the J end by 0 bases, with 13 bases between. This CDR3 has 15 amino acids. The DNA for the CDR3 is TGTGCCAGCAGCTCCACGACAGACATGAACACTGAAGCTTTCTTT. Its translation is CASSSTTDMNTEAFF.

Only a few counts were recorded for this clone. The chain recombines TRBV5-1 with TRBJ1-2; maybe TRBD1 (5 bases). V lost 5 bases and J lost 2, with 13 bases in between. Germline CDR1 SGHRS, CDR2 YFSETQ. The length of the CDR3 is 14 residues. The CDR3 DNA reads as TGCGCCAGCAGTTCCGGGACGCTCAACTATGGCTACACCTTC. This encodes CASSSGTLNYGYTF. Full variable domain (outside the CDR3, taken from reference TRBV5-1 and TRBJ1-2): KAGVTQTPRYLIKTRGQQVTLSCSPISGHRSVSWYQQTPGQGLQFLFEYFSETQRNKGNFPGRFSGRQFSNSRSEMNVSTLELGDSALYLCASSSGTLNYGYTFGSGTRLTVV.

This clone was seen only once. The J gene is TRBJ2-7, the V gene TRBV28, with a weak D call TRBD1 (6 bases). Germline V CDR1 and CDR2: MDHEN, SYDVKM. The CDR3 is 14 residues long. Trimming cost V 1 base and J 4 bases, with 11 bases left between them. CDR3 bases: TGTGCCAGCAGTTTATTTGGACAGCTATACGAGCAGTACTTC. This sequence encodes CASSLFGQLYEQYF.

V usage is TRBV10-3 and J usage is TRBJ2-7; a possible D gene is TRBD1 (6 bases). This CDR3 contains 14 residues. The V gene lost 6 bases and the J gene lost 5 bases, with 17 bases spanning the gap. CDR1 and CDR2 from the germline V gene are ENHRY and SYGVKD. Here the CDR3 reads CAIRTPGDGDEQYF. The CDR3 coding sequence is TGTGCCATCAGGACTCCAGGGGACGGCGACGAGCAGTACTTC.

In this sample, this clone turned up a few times. This chain joins TRBV23-1 and TRBJ1-4, with D hard to call. TRBV23-1 is flagged as an ORF with uncertain function. The CDR3 runs 18 residues. The V end was cut by 4 bases, the J end by 5 bases, with 23 bases between. The chain's CDR3 is CASSRTSFRTDSNEKLFF. The CDR3 DNA reads TGCGCCAGCAGTCGCACCTCATTCCGGACGGATTCAAATGAAAAACTGTTTTTT.

The chain employs TRBV27 and TRBJ2-7; a weak D match, TRBD1 (6 bases). CDR1 is MNHEY, CDR2 SMNVEV, per germline (reference sequence). The CDR3 extends over 15 amino acids. V lost 0 bases, J lost 5 bases, and 14 bases lay in between. Written as DNA, the CDR3 is TGTGCCAGCAGTTTATCGACAGGTACGTCCAACGAGCAGTACTTC. This gives the protein CASSLSTGTSNEQYF.

The chain combines TRBV27 with TRBJ2-1, with D tentatively TRBD1 or TRBD2 (5 bases each). CDR3 length equals 13 residues. V was shortened by 7 bases and J by 9 bases, with 16 bases between the two germline ends. Looked up from germline, CDR1 is MNHEY and CDR2 is SMNVEV (reference sequence). The CDR3 loop reads CASTPGPTGEQFF. In DNA form, the CDR3 reads TGTGCCAGCACCCCGGGGCCCACCGGTGAGCAGTTCTTC.

V gene TRBV18 combines with J gene TRBJ2-5, with D perhaps matching TRBD1 (5 bases). Trimming cost V 4 bases and J 3 bases, with 15 bases left between them. The CDR3 loop spans 15 amino acids. From germline, CDR1 is KGHSH and CDR2 LQKENI. CDR3 coding DNA: TGTGCCAGCTCACACATTACAGGTTTGGAAGAGACCCAGTACTTC. This gives the protein CASSHITGLEETQYF.

The V gene is TRBV7-9, the J gene TRBJ2-7; possibly TRBD1 for D (6 bases). V lost 5 bases to trimming and J lost 7 bases, with 18 bases between them. Germline assignment: CDR1 SEHNR and CDR2 FQNEAQ (reference sequence). CDR3 length: 14 residues. CDR3 sequence: CASSKTGQLEEQYF. The DNA of the CDR3 is TGTGCCAGCAGCAAAACTGGACAGTTGGAGGAGCAGTACTTC.

The chain recombines TRBV7-6 with TRBJ2-3, with 9 bases matching TRBD1. CDR3 length: 15 residues. The germline gives CDR1 SGHVS, CDR2 FNYEAQ. J lost 3 bases, V lost 5 bases, and 6 bases had no gene match. The CDR3 protein is CASSVGQGSTDTQYF. The CDR3 DNA sequence: TGTGCCAGCAGCGTCGGACAGGGGAGTACAGATACGCAGTATTTT.

This chain joins TRBV13 and TRBJ1-4; maybe TRBD1 (6 bases). CDR1 PRHDT and CDR2 FYEKMQ come from the germline V gene (reference sequence). This CDR3 spans 16 amino acids. Trimming left V 6 bases short and J 0 bases short, with 14 bases between. The DNA for the CDR3 is TGTGCCAGCAGACAAATGGGGGGCTCAACTAATGAAAAACTGTTTTTT. This codes for CASRQMGGSTNEKLFF. The full variable domain, rest sourced from reference TRBV13 and TRBJ1-4, is AAGVIQSPRHLIKEKRETATLKCYPIPRHDTVYWYQQGPGQDPQFLISFYEKMQSDKGSIPDRFSAQQFSDYHSELNMSSLELGDSALYFCASRQMGGSTNEKLFFGSGTQLSVL.

The chain is built from TRBV3-1 (or the pseudogene TRBV3-2) and TRBJ2-1; D is undetermined. Between the trimmed V and J ends, which lost 4 bases and 3 bases, there was a span of 16 bases. CDR1 is LGHDT, CDR2 YNNKEL, per germline (reference sequence). This CDR3 has 16 residues. In DNA, the CDR3 is TGTGCCAGCAGCCTTTCGAGTAGGGTAGGCTACAATGAGCAGTTCTTC. Protein sequence: CASSLSSRVGYNEQFF.